One sample yielded the 29 T cell receptor beta chains listed below, sequenced in a study of beta chain features in type 1 diabetes. The whole isolated RNA underwent reverse transcription, so sequencing captured expressed TCRB transcripts. Assay: immunoSEQ multiplex PCR; the TCRdb copy retains only in-frame clones and omits some. The data contain hundreds of thousands of clones, approximately 30% of them singletons. Material: naive CD4+ T cells from blood. The source of these receptors is a man between 18 and 29 years old in good health.

The chain has TRBV5-6 and TRBJ2-7, with TRBD1 matching over 9 bases. The CDR3 covers 15 residues. The germline gives CDR1 SGHDT, CDR2 YYEEEE. Unmatched junction bases numbered 13, after V lost 5 bases and J lost 7 bases. CDR3 region: CASRSQGTGLREQYF. CDR3 sequence (DNA): TGTGCCAGCAGATCCCAGGGGACAGGGCTGCGGGAGCAGTACTTC.

In the case of this clone: Other DNA sequences within the sample encode an identical CDR3. CDR3 DNA: TGCGCCAGCAGCCAACCGGCTAGCGGGAGCTACGAGCAGTACTTC. Its protein product is CASSQPASGSYEQYF. The V call is TRBV4-1, the J call TRBJ2-7, with 10 bases matching TRBD2. The CDR3 has 15 residues. Looked up from germline, CDR1 is MGHRA and CDR2 is YSYEKL. The junction had 4 bases not matched to a gene; V was cut back by 2 bases and J by 3 bases.

This clone was seen a few times. The J gene is TRBJ2-3, the V gene TRBV29-1, with 8 bases aligning to TRBD2. The V segment lost 6 bases and the J segment 6 bases; nucleotides outside the gene matches: 20. Germline V gene sequence: CDR1 SQVTM, CDR2 ANQGSEA. The length of the CDR3 is 17 residues. The CDR3 reads CSVFTIREREGRDTQYF. CDR3 DNA sequence: TGCAGCGTGTTTACAATTAGGGAACGGGAGGGCAGGGATACGCAGTATTTT.

V is TRBV2 and J is TRBJ1-2; the D gene is possibly TRBD1 (6 bases). The CDR3 has 15 amino acids. Germline-derived CDR1 and CDR2 are SNHLY and FYNNEI. Trimming shortened V by 4 bases and J by 2 bases, and 14 bases separated the two germline ends. The chain's CDR3 is CASSGPGGANYGYTF. The CDR3 DNA reads as TGTGCCAGCAGTGGCCCCGGGGGGGCCAACTATGGCTACACCTTC.

This chain connects TRBV5-1 to TRBJ1-2; D may be TRBD1 (5 bases). Looked up from germline, CDR1 is SGHRS and CDR2 is YFSETQ. With 0 bases removed from V and 2 bases from J, the gap between germline ends came to 11 bases. This CDR3 spans 15 amino acids. The CDR3 protein is CASSLDQGFNYGYTF. CDR3 coding DNA: TGCGCCAGCAGCTTGGATCAGGGATTCAACTATGGCTACACCTTC.

The CDR3 DNA is TGCGCCAGCAGCCAGGGACCCACTTCCTACGAGCAGTACTTC. Encoded protein: CASSQGPTSYEQYF. The rearrangement links TRBV4-3 to TRBJ2-7; D tentatively reads TRBD1 or TRBD2 (5 bases each). This CDR3 is 14 amino acids long. V lost 3 bases, J lost 1 base, and 10 bases lay in between. The germline CDR1 and CDR2 sequences are LGHNA and YSLEER.

The chain carries TRBV7-2 and TRBJ2-5, with 8 positions matching TRBD2. This CDR3 is built from 15 residues. The ends lost 5 bases at V and 5 bases at J; junction bases unmatched: 10. Germline CDR1 and CDR2: SGHTA and FQGNSA. The CDR3, as DNA: TGTGCCAGCAGCCCACGGACTAGCTTCCCGGAGACCCAGTACTTC. Amino acid sequence: CASSPRTSFPETQYF.

V and J are TRBV5-1 and TRBJ2-7, with TRBD1 matching 9 bases. Germline CDR1 is SGHRS and CDR2 is YFSETQ. The CDR3 covers 14 residues. The J segment lost 2 bases and the V segment lost 4 bases, leaving 4 bases of the junction unmatched. CDR3 loop: CASSVGDRAYEQYF. In DNA, the CDR3 is TGCGCCAGCAGCGTGGGGGACAGGGCCTACGAGCAGTACTTC.

The chain combines TRBV5-1 with TRBJ2-7; 7 nucleotides agree with TRBD1. V shed 3 bases, J shed 3 bases, and the junction held 9 bases outside the gene matches. CDR1 is SGHRS and CDR2 is YFSETQ in the germline V gene. The CDR3 extends over 15 amino acids. Here the CDR3 reads CASSSAGTDYYEQYF. CDR3 nucleotides: TGCGCCAGCAGCTCCGCCGGGACAGACTACTACGAGCAGTACTTC.

This clone was observed a few times. The chain recombines TRBV5-4 with TRBJ2-3; 14 bases match TRBD2. The germline V gene encodes CDR1 SGHNT and CDR2 YYREEE (reference sequence). This CDR3 comprises 17 residues. V dropped 4 bases and J dropped 5; count of bases not matched to a gene: 9. CDR3 DNA: TGTGCCAGCAGCCCTCGACTAGCGGGAGGGCCTGTAGATACGCAGTATTTT. Translated, it gives CASSPRLAGGPVDTQYF.

In DNA, the CDR3 is TGTGCCAGCAGCTCTGGGACTAGCGGGGTGACGGATACGCAGTATTTT. Translating it yields CASSSGTSGVTDTQYF. The chain uses TRBV5-4 and TRBJ2-3; 13 bases line up with TRBD2. Trimming took 3 bases from V and 6 from J; bases not matched to a gene: 7. Germline CDR1 and CDR2: SGHNT and YYREEE (reference sequence). The CDR3 runs to 16 residues.

The chain has TRBV5-4 and TRBJ2-5, with 12 bases fitting TRBD1. There are 15 residues in the CDR3. The J segment lost 5 bases and the V segment lost 0 bases, leaving 2 bases of the junction unmatched. CDR1 SGHNT and CDR2 YYREEE come from the germline V gene (reference sequence). The CDR3 DNA reads as TGTGCCAGCAGCTTGGCCGGGACAGGGGGCGAGACCCAGTACTTC. Translated: CASSLAGTGGETQYF. The whole variable domain, filled in from reference TRBV5-4 and TRBJ2-5, reads ETGVTQSPTHLIKTRGQQVTLRCSSQSGHNTVSWYQQALGQGPQFIFQYYREEENGRGNFPPRFSGLQFPNYSSELNVNALELDDSALYLCASSLAGTGGETQYFGPGTRLLVL.

This clone was picked up a small number of times. The J gene is TRBJ2-1, the V gene TRBV5-1; 7 bases are a match to TRBD1. The CDR3 runs to 15 residues. Germline assignment: CDR1 SGHRS and CDR2 YFSETQ. V was clipped by 3 bases and J by 4 bases; unmatched bases: 7. The CDR3 sequence is CASSYTGTEYNEQFF. CDR3 bases: TGCGCCAGCAGCTATACCGGGACAGAATACAATGAGCAGTTCTTC.

This clone was recorded only once. This CDR3 is also generated by other DNA sequences in the sample. The chain recombines TRBV18 with TRBJ2-5; D is unclear. CDR1 is KGHSH and CDR2 is LQKENI in the germline V gene. Trimming shortened V by 3 bases and J by 5 bases, and 10 bases separated the two germline ends. This CDR3 has 13 residues. This chain's CDR3 is CASSPGLEETQYF. CDR3 nucleotide sequence: TGTGCCAGCTCACCCGGGTTGGAGGAGACCCAGTACTTC.

The table lists this clone with a few counts. The chain's CDR3 is CSVEGSGGSPKNIQYF. CDR3 sequence (DNA): TGCAGCGTTGAGGGTTCCGGGGGCTCTCCCAAAAACATTCAGTACTTC. V gene TRBV29-1 combines with J gene TRBJ2-4; possibly TRBD1 or TRBD2 for D (6 bases each). Deletions cut 3 bases from V and 2 bases from J, with 17 bases between. CDR1 SQVTM and CDR2 ANQGSEA come from the germline V gene. This CDR3 has 16 residues.

The chain is built from TRBV7-9 and TRBJ2-5; no clear D gene. This CDR3 is 11 amino acids long. Germline V gives CDR1 SEHNR, CDR2 FQNEAQ (reference sequence). Trimming shortened V by 5 bases and J by 5 bases, and 6 bases separated the two germline ends. DNA of the CDR3: TGTGCCAGCAGCCGGTTGGAGACCCAGTACTTC. It yields the protein CASSRLETQYF.

The chain recombines TRBV19 with TRBJ1-1; TRBD1 matches at 7 bases. J lost 0 bases, V lost 5 bases, and 9 bases had no gene match. In germline, CDR1 is LNHDA, CDR2 SQIVND (reference sequence). CDR3 length: 16 residues. CDR3 DNA sequence: TGTGCCAGTAGTCCCTGGACAGGTTCCATGAACACTGAAGCTTTCTTT. It encodes CASSPWTGSMNTEAFF.

This clone was seen more than once but under ten times. The chain combines TRBV30 with TRBJ2-1, with TRBD2 identical over 15 bases. Germline V lookup: CDR1 GTSNPN, CDR2 SVGIG (reference sequence). CDR3 length: 14 residues. V was clipped by 5 bases and J by 12 bases; unmatched bases: 8. The CDR3, as DNA: TGTGCCTGGCAACAATTGGGACTAGCGGGAGGGCAGTTCTTC. Amino acids: CAWQQLGLAGGQFF.

This clone has a handful of counts. The V gene is TRBV4-2, the J gene TRBJ1-4, with D unresolved. The V and J ends lost 6 bases and 10 bases respectively, with 15 bases between them. This CDR3 contains 13 residues. In germline, CDR1 is LGHNA, CDR2 YNFKEQ. The CDR3 protein is CASSLGQDGKLFF. Written as DNA, the CDR3 is TGTGCCAGCAGTCTCGGGCAGGATGGAAAACTGTTTTTT.

The CDR3 here is CASLSGTEYEQFF. The DNA for the CDR3 is TGTGCTAGCCTTAGCGGGACAGAGTATGAGCAGTTCTTC. The chain recombines TRBV12-5 with TRBJ2-1; possible D gene TRBD2, 8 bases. Germline lookup yields CDR1 LGHNT and CDR2 FRNRAP. The CDR3 contains 13 residues. V lost 9 bases, J lost 8 bases, and 17 bases lay in between.

The V gene is TRBV10-3, the J gene TRBJ2-7, with 13 bases that match TRBD2. Germline values: CDR1 ENHRY, CDR2 SYGVKD. The CDR3 has 17 residues. Trimming cost V 3 bases and J 5 bases; bases outside gene matches: 10. The CDR3 region is CAISDEGLAGVSHEQYF. CDR3 bases: TGTGCCATCAGTGACGAAGGACTAGCGGGAGTATCCCACGAGCAGTACTTC.

The chain couples TRBV4-2 to TRBJ1-5; 7 bases align to TRBD1. The V gene's germline CDR1 is LGHNA and CDR2 YNFKEQ. The V segment lost 3 bases and the J segment 7 bases; nucleotides outside the gene matches: 3. The CDR3 spans 13 residues. This CDR3 reads CASSQRQGQPQHF. The CDR3 DNA is TGTGCCAGCAGCCAGCGACAGGGCCAGCCCCAGCATTTT.

This clone has a handful of counts. The CDR3 is CATSRDPSSTDTQYF. The CDR3 DNA follows: TGTGCCACCAGCAGAGATCCCTCTAGCACAGATACGCAGTATTTT. The rearrangement joins TRBV15 to TRBJ2-3; no firm D call. Per germline, CDR1 LNHNV and CDR2 YYDKDF (reference sequence). This CDR3 is built from 15 residues. Trimming left V 0 bases short and J 0 bases short, with 7 bases between.

The chain links TRBV15 to TRBJ2-1; TRBD2 matches at 11 bases. The CDR3 totals 16 residues. From germline, CDR1 is LNHNV and CDR2 YYDKDF (reference sequence). The J segment lost 5 bases and the V segment lost 3 bases, leaving 6 bases of the junction unmatched. Written as DNA, the CDR3 is TGTGCCACCAGCAGCCTACCGGGACTAGCGGACAATGAGCAGTTCTTC. This gives the protein CATSSLPGLADNEQFF.

V gene TRBV27 combines with J gene TRBJ2-5; 11 bases agree with TRBD2. Germline V gives CDR1 MNHEY, CDR2 SMNVEV (reference sequence). V was clipped by 5 bases and J by 5 bases; unmatched bases: 7. CDR3 size: 15 residues. The DNA for the CDR3 is TGTGCCAGCAGTCCAACTAGCGGGAGAGTGGAGACCCAGTACTTC. Protein: CASSPTSGRVETQYF.

Only a few counts were recorded for this clone. This chain uses TRBV25-1 with TRBJ2-4; TRBD2 matches at 8 bases. V lost 1 base and J lost 0; bases outside the gene matches: 5. This CDR3 contains 17 residues. Germline V gives CDR1 MGHDK, CDR2 SYGVNS. CDR3 region: CASSESGGVAAKNIQYF. DNA for the CDR3: TGTGCCAGCAGTGAATCGGGAGGGGTCGCAGCCAAAAACATTCAGTACTTC.

The genes are TRBV30 and TRBJ2-3; 10 bases match TRBD2. Unmatched junction bases numbered 6, after V lost 0 bases and J lost 6 bases. CDR3 size: 15 residues. Germline-derived CDR1 and CDR2 are GTSNPN and SVGIG (reference sequence). CDR3 in DNA: TGTGCCTGGAGTGTAACGCTAGCGGGAGTCGATACGCAGTATTTT. It codes for CAWSVTLAGVDTQYF.

The J gene is TRBJ2-3, the V gene TRBV30; D is unclear. The V and J ends lost 3 bases and 2 bases respectively, with 9 bases between them. Germline values: CDR1 GTSNPN, CDR2 SVGIG (reference sequence). This CDR3 spans 13 amino acids. CDR3: CAWRGQNTDTQYF. As DNA, the CDR3 is TGTGCCTGGAGAGGCCAGAACACAGATACGCAGTATTTT.

V and J are TRBV4-1 and TRBJ2-1; D tentatively fits TRBD1 or TRBD2 (5 bases each). Germline CDR1 is MGHRA and CDR2 is YSYEKL. The CDR3 runs to 17 residues. V was trimmed by 1 base and J by 0 bases, leaving 13 bases between them. The CDR3 reads CASSQGAAGSSYNEQFF. CDR3 nucleotides: TGCGCCAGCAGCCAAGGCGCGGCAGGGAGCTCCTACAATGAGCAGTTCTTC.